The clone carrying this T cell receptor beta chain has a single count. This sample stems from a study of OX40 agonist ivuxolimab in advanced cancers. Profiling relied on immunoSEQ multiplex PCR, and the TCRdb table lists in-frame clones only, not all of them. The sample carries approximately 76,000 clones, about 89% recorded once. This clonotype originated in an adult with an advanced solid tumor such as melanoma, head and neck, liver or kidney cancer. The source material was CD4+ or CD8+ T cells sorted from blood, sampled in a trial of the OX40 agonist ivuxolimab.

The CDR3 sequence is CASSPGDTQYF. The CDR3 region has the DNA TGTGCCAGCAGCCCAGGGGATACGCAGTATTTT. The chain links TRBV27 to TRBJ2-3; D may be TRBD1 (5 bases). Trimming took off 6 bases at V and 6 bases at J, with 7 bases between the two ends. Germline CDR1 reads MNHEY; CDR2 reads SMNVEV (reference sequence). The CDR3 is 11 amino acids.